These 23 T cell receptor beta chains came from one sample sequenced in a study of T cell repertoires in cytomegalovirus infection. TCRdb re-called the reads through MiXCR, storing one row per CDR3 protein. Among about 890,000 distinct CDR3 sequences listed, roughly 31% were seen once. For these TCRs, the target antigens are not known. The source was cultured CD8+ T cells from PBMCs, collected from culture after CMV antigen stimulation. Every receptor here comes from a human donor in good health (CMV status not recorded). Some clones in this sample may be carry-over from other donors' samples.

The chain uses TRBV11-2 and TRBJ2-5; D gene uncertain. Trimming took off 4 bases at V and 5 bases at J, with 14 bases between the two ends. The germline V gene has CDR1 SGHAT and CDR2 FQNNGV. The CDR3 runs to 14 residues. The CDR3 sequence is CASSYLPREETQYF. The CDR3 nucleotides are TGTGCCAGCAGCTACCTACCTAGAGAGGAGACCCAGTACTTC. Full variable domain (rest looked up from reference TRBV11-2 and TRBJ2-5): EAGVAQSPRYKIIEKRQSVAFWCNPISGHATLYWYQQILGQGPKLLIQFQNNGVVDDSQLPKDRFSAERLKGVDSTLKIQPAKLEDSAVYLCASSYLPREETQYFGPGTRLLVL.

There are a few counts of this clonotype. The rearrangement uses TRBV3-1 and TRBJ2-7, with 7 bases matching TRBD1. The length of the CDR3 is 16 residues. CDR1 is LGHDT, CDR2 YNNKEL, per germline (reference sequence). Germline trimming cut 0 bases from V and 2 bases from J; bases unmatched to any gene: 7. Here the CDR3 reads CASSQEPGQVAYEQYF. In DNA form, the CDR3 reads TGTGCCAGCAGCCAAGAACCAGGACAGGTTGCCTACGAGCAGTACTTC.

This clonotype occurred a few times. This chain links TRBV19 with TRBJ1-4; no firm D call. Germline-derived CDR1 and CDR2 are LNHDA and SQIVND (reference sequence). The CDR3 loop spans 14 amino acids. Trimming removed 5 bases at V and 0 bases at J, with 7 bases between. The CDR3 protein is CASSPASTNEKLFF. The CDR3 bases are TGTGCCAGTAGTCCGGCTTCAACTAATGAAAAACTGTTTTTT.

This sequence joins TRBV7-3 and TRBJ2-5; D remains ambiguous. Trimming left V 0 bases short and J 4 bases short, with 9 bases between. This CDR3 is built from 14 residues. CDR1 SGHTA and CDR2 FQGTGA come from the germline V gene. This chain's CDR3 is CASSLTGVGETQYF. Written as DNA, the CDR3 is TGTGCCAGCAGCTTAACCGGAGTGGGAGAGACCCAGTACTTC.

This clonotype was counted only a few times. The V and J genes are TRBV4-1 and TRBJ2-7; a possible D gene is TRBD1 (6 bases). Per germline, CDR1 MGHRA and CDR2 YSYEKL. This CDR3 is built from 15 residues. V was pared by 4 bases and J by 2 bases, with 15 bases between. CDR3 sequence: CASSRQSQGTYEQYF. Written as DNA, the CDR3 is TGCGCCAGCAGCCGACAGAGTCAGGGGACCTACGAGCAGTACTTC.

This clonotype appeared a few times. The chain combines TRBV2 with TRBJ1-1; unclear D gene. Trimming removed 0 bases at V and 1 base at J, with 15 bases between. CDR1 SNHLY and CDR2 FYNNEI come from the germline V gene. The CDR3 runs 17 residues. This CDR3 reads CASSEALKIGPNTEAFF. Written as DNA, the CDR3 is TGTGCCAGCAGTGAAGCGCTTAAAATTGGGCCGAACACTGAAGCTTTCTTT.

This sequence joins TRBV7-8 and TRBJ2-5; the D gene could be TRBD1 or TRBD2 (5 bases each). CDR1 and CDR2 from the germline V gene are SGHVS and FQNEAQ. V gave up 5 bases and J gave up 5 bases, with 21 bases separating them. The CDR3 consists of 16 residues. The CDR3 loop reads CASSPGTHHSQETQYF. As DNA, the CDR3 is TGTGCCAGCAGCCCCGGGACCCACCACTCGCAGGAGACCCAGTACTTC.

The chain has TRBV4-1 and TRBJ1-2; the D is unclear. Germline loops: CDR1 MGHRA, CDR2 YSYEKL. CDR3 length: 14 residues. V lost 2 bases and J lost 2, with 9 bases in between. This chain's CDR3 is CASSQLRGNYGYTF. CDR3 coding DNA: TGCGCCAGCAGCCAACTGCGGGGAAACTATGGCTACACCTTC.

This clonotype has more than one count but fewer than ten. The CDR3 protein is CASSQGFPTNEQFF. CDR3 sequence (DNA): TGCGCCAGCAGCCAAGGGTTCCCGACCAATGAGCAGTTCTTC. This sequence joins TRBV4-1 and TRBJ2-1; no firm D call. V lost 1 base and J 6 bases, leaving 10 bases between the germline ends. In germline, CDR1 is MGHRA, CDR2 YSYEKL. This CDR3 has 14 amino acids.

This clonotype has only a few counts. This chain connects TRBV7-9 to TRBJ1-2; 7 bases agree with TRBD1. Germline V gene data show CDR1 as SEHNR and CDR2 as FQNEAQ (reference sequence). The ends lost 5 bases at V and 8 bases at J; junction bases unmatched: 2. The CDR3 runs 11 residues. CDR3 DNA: TGTGCCAGCAGCACGGACAGGGGCTACACCTTC. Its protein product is CASSTDRGYTF.

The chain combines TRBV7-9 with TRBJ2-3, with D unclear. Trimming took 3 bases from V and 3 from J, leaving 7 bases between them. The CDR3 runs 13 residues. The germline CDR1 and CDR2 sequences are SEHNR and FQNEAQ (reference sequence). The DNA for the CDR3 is TGTGCCAGCAGCTTTGGGATTACAGATACGCAGTATTTT. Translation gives CASSFGITDTQYF.

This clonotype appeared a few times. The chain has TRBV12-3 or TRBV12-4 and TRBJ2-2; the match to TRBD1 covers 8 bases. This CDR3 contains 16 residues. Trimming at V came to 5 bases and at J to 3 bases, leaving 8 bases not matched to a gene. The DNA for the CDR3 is TGTGCCAGCAGTCCTCAGGGGGCTGGGGACACCGGGGAGCTGTTTTTT. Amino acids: CASSPQGAGDTGELFF.

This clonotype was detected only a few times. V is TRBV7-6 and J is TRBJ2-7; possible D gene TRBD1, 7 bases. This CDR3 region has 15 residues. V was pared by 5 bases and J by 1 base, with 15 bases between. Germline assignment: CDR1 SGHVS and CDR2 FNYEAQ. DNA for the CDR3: TGTGCCAGCAGCCCTCGGCAGGGGGGATCCTACGAGCAGTACTTC. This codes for CASSPRQGGSYEQYF. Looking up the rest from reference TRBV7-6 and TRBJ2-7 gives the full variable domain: GAGVSQSPRYKVTKRGQDVALRCDPISGHVSLYWYRQALGQGPEFLTYFNYEAQQDKSGLPNDRFSAERPEGSISTLTIQRTEQRDSAMYRCASSPRQGGSYEQYFGPGTRLTVT.

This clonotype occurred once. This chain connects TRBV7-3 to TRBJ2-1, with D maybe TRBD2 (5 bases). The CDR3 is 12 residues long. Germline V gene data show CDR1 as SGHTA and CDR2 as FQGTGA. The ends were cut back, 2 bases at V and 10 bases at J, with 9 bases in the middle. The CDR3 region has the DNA TGTGCCAGCAGCTTACTAGCATGGGAGCAGTTCTTC. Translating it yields CASSLLAWEQFF.

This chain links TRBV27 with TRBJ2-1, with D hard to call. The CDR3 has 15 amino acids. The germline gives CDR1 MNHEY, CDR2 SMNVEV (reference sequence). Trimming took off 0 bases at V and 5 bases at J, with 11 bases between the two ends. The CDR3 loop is CASSLSWSGDNEQFF. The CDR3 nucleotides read TGTGCCAGCAGTTTATCGTGGTCTGGGGACAATGAGCAGTTCTTC.

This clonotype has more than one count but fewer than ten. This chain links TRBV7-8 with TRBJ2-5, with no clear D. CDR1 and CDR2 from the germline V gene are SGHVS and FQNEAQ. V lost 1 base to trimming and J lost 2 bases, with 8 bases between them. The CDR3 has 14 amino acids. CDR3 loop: CASSLVQRQETQYF. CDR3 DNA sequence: TGTGCCAGCAGCTTAGTTCAGAGACAAGAGACCCAGTACTTC.

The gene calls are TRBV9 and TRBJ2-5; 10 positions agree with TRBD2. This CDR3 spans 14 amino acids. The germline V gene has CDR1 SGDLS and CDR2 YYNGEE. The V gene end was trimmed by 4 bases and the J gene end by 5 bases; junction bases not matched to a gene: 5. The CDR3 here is CASSQSGGVETQYF. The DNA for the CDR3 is TGTGCCAGCAGCCAAAGCGGGGGGGTTGAGACCCAGTACTTC.

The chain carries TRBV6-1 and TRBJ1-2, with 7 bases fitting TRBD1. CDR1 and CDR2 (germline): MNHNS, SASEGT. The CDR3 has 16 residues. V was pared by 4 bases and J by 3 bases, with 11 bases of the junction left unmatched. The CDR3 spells CASSVGQAGWYYGYTF. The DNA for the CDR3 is TGTGCCAGCAGTGTCGGACAGGCGGGATGGTACTATGGCTACACCTTC.

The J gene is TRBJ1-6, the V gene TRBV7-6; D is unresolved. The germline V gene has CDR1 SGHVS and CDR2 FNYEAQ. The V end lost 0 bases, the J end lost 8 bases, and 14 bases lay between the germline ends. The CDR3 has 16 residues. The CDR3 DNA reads TGTGCCAGCAGCTTAGCTATAGACGCGGGTGATTCACCCCTCCACTTT. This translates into CASSLAIDAGDSPLHF.

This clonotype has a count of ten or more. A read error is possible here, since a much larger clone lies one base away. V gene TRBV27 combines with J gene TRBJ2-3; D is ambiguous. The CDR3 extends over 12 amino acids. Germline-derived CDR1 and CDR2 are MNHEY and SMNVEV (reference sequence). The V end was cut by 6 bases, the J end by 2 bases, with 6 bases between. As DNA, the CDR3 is TGTGCCAGCAGCTTTCACACAGATACGCAGTATTTT. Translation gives CASSFHTDTQYF.

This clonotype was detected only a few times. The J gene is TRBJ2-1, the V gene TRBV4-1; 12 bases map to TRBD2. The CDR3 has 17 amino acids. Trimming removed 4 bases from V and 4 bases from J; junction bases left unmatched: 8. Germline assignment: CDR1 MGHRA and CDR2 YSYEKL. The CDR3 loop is CASSPGGTSGFYNEQFF. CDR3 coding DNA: TGCGCCAGCAGCCCAGGAGGGACTAGCGGGTTTTACAATGAGCAGTTCTTC.

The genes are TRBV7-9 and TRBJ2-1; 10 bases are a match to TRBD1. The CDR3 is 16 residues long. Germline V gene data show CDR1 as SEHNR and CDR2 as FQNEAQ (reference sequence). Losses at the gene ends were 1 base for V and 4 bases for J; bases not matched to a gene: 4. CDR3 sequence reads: CASSLGQGAIYNEQFF. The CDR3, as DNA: TGTGCCAGCAGCTTAGGACAGGGGGCGATTTACAATGAGCAGTTCTTC.

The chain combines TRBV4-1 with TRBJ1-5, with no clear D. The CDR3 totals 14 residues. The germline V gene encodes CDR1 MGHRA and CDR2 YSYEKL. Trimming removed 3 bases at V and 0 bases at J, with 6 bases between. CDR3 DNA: TGCGCCAGCAGCCACCTAGGTAGCAATCAGCCCCAGCATTTT. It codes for CASSHLGSNQPQHF.